This T cell receptor (beta chain) was retrieved from a study of blood T cell repertoires in COVID-19. CDR1 and CDR2 from the germline V gene are SEHNR and FQNEAQ (reference sequence). CDR3 size: 15 residues. The ends were cut back, 3 bases at V and 1 base at J, with 12 bases in the middle. Sequencing was performed with immunoSEQ multiplex PCR; in TCRdb, only in-frame clones are kept and a portion is missing. The data show 30,000 to 45,000 clones, roughly 89% seen once. The material sequenced was peripheral blood. The chain carries TRBV7-9 and TRBJ1-2; no clear D gene. The sequence derives from a human donor in a cohort sampled during active COVID-19. CDR3 DNA sequence: TGTGCCAGCAGCTTGGAATTACAGAGTAACTATGGCTACACCTTC. This gives the protein CASSLELQSNYGYTF.